Below, 23 T cell receptor beta chains from the same sample are listed, as sequenced in a study of shared clonotypes between healthy human individuals. CD45RO negativity and positive selection for CCR7 defined naive CD8 cells, a population that excluded terminally differentiated effector memory CD45RA+ cells. Assay: immunoSEQ multiplex PCR; the TCRdb copy retains only in-frame clones and omits some. The table has hundreds of thousands of clones, 92% seen once. Material: naive CD8+ T cells sorted from blood. These receptors were taken from a man aged 25-40 years in good health.

This clone was found once. The rearrangement links TRBV28 to TRBJ1-2; 7 bases agree with TRBD1. CDR3 length equals 11 residues. The V gene's germline CDR1 is MDHEN and CDR2 SYDVKM. Unmatched junction bases numbered 8, after V lost 11 bases and J lost 8 bases. CDR3 sequence reads: CAGDTGDGYTF. In DNA form, the CDR3 reads TGTGCCGGTGACACAGGGGACGGCTACACCTTC.

This clone was found once. A single base separates this from a much larger clone, so it may be a read error. Other DNA sequences in the sample encode the same CDR3. This chain joins TRBV7-9 and TRBJ2-7; the D is unclear. V was trimmed by 1 base and J by 2 bases, leaving 3 bases between them. The CDR3 runs 12 residues. Germline lookup yields CDR1 SEHNR and CDR2 FQNEAQ (reference sequence). The CDR3 sequence is CASSLVTYEQYF. Here the CDR3 DNA reads TGTGCCAGCAGCTTAGTGACCTACGAGCAGTACTTC. The whole variable domain, filled in from reference TRBV7-9 and TRBJ2-7, reads DTGVSQNPRHKITKRGQNVTFRCDPISEHNRLYWYRQTLGQGPEFLTYFQNEAQLEKSRLLSDRFSAERPKGSFSTLEIQRTEQGDSAMYLCASSLVTYEQYFGPGTRLTVT.

This rearrangement joins TRBV19 to TRBJ1-5; D is undetermined. V dropped 3 bases and J dropped 3 bases, with 6 bases sitting between them. The CDR3 consists of 13 residues. Per the germline V gene, CDR1 is LNHDA and CDR2 is SQIVND (reference sequence). Here the CDR3 DNA reads TGTGCCAGTAGTATTAACCACAATCAGCCCCAGCATTTT. Residues: CASSINHNQPQHF.

The genes are TRBV7-9 and TRBJ2-5, with a possible D match to TRBD2 (6 bases). This CDR3 is built from 13 residues. Germline lookup yields CDR1 SEHNR and CDR2 FQNEAQ (reference sequence). Trimming removed 5 bases at V and 5 bases at J, with 12 bases between. CDR3 in DNA: TGTGCCAGCAGCCCCAACGGAGGGGAGACCCAGTACTTC. Translating gives CASSPNGGETQYF.

This clone showed up just once. The chain employs TRBV10-3 and TRBJ2-1, with TRBD2 matching 11 bases. CDR3 length equals 18 residues. In germline, CDR1 is ENHRY, CDR2 SYGVKD. The V segment lost 3 bases and the J segment 8 bases; nucleotides outside the gene matches: 15. The CDR3 DNA is TGTGCCATCAGTGATCGTAGCGGGAGGGCCTCTGTCATCCATGAGCAGTTCTTC. Amino acids: CAISDRSGRASVIHEQFF.

V usage is TRBV5-4 and J usage is TRBJ2-7, with D unclear. CDR1 is SGHNT, CDR2 YYREEE, per germline (reference sequence). V lost 0 bases and J 2 bases, leaving 12 bases between the germline ends. The CDR3 is made up of 15 amino acids. CDR3 sequence reads: CASSLESDPPYEQYF. In DNA, the CDR3 is TGTGCCAGCAGCTTGGAATCCGACCCCCCCTACGAGCAGTACTTC.

The chain joins TRBV9 to TRBJ2-7, with 8 positions matching TRBD2. The CDR3 is 17 amino acids. V shed 3 bases, J shed 6 bases, and the junction held 17 bases outside the gene matches. Germline values: CDR1 SGDLS, CDR2 YYNGEE. The chain's CDR3 is CASSASQGTSKLGEQYF. DNA for the CDR3: TGTGCCAGCAGCGCCAGTCAGGGGACTAGTAAGCTAGGCGAGCAGTACTTC.

The chain employs TRBV7-8 and TRBJ2-3, with D possibly matching TRBD2 (6 bases). The CDR3 is 16 amino acids. The V gene lost 2 bases and the J gene lost 0 bases, with 12 bases spanning the gap. Germline loops: CDR1 SGHVS, CDR2 FQNEAQ. CDR3 residues: CASSLRTGTSTDTQYF. The CDR3 coding sequence is TGTGCCAGCAGCTTACGCACCGGGACTAGCACAGATACGCAGTATTTT.

The chain uses TRBV9 and TRBJ2-3; D perhaps matches TRBD2 (5 bases). This CDR3 spans 16 amino acids. Germline assignment: CDR1 SGDLS and CDR2 YYNGEE. With 5 bases removed from V and 0 bases from J, the gap between germline ends came to 16 bases. The CDR3 DNA sequence: TGTGCCAGCAGAGAAGGACTTAGCTCTAGCACAGATACGCAGTATTTT. Amino acid sequence: CASREGLSSSTDTQYF. Combining the CDR3 with reference TRBV9 and TRBJ2-3 gives the whole variable domain DSGVTQTPKHLITATGQRVTLRCSPRSGDLSVYWYQQSLDQGLQFLIQYYNGEERAKGNILERFSAQQFPDLHSELNLSSLELGDSALYFCASREGLSSSTDTQYFGPGTRLTVL.

The chain has TRBV11-2 and TRBJ2-2; perhaps TRBD2 as D (6 bases). V dropped 1 base and J dropped 6 bases, with 15 bases sitting between them. The CDR3 consists of 16 residues. The V gene's germline CDR1 is SGHAT and CDR2 FQNNGV. CDR3 nucleotides: TGTGCCAGCAGCTTAGCGGCGGGACCGCTGGCCGGGGAGCTGTTTTTT. Translated: CASSLAAGPLAGELFF.

This rearrangement joins TRBV19 to TRBJ1-5; D call uncertain. V was trimmed by 3 bases and J by 6 bases, leaving 6 bases between them. This CDR3 has 12 amino acids. Germline assignment: CDR1 LNHDA and CDR2 SQIVND (reference sequence). The CDR3 sequence is CASSMFSQPQHF. The CDR3 DNA reads as TGTGCCAGTAGTATGTTTTCTCAGCCCCAGCATTTT.

The V gene is TRBV19, the J gene TRBJ2-7; tentatively, D is TRBD1 or TRBD2 (5 bases each). Trimming stripped 4 bases from V and 3 bases from J, with 13 bases between. The CDR3 loop spans 14 amino acids. Germline loops: CDR1 LNHDA, CDR2 SQIVND (reference sequence). The DNA for the CDR3 is TGTGCCAGTAGTACACGGGACGGTGACTACGAGCAGTACTTC. The encoded protein is CASSTRDGDYEQYF.

The rearrangement uses TRBV7-9 and TRBJ2-2, with D tentatively TRBD2 (6 bases). This CDR3 region has 15 residues. Looked up from germline, CDR1 is SEHNR and CDR2 is FQNEAQ (reference sequence). V lost 1 base and J 5 bases, leaving 11 bases between the germline ends. The CDR3 sequence: CASSLEGGWTGELFF. For the CDR3, the DNA is TGTGCCAGCAGCTTAGAGGGAGGTTGGACCGGGGAGCTGTTTTTT.

This rearrangement joins TRBV28 to TRBJ1-1, with no clear D. The CDR3 sequence is 13 residues long. V was pared by 5 bases and J by 0 bases, with 7 bases between. Germline V lookup: CDR1 MDHEN, CDR2 SYDVKM. The chain's CDR3 is CASSDSLNTEAFF. DNA of the CDR3: TGTGCCAGCAGTGACTCCTTGAACACTGAAGCTTTCTTT.

The gene calls are TRBV28 and TRBJ2-3; 8 bases align to TRBD2. J gave up 3 bases and V 4 bases, and 3 bases lay outside the gene matches. This CDR3 is built from 14 residues. Germline CDR1 reads MDHEN; CDR2 reads SYDVKM. The CDR3 region is CASSSSGSTDTQYF. In DNA, the CDR3 is TGTGCCAGCAGTTCGAGCGGGAGTACAGATACGCAGTATTTT.

This chain connects TRBV7-6 to TRBJ2-7, with 11 nucleotides matching TRBD2. CDR1 is SGHVS, CDR2 FNYEAQ, per germline. With 5 bases clipped from V and 3 bases from J, the junction kept 3 bases outside the gene matches. This CDR3 comprises 14 residues. CDR3 nucleotide sequence: TGTGCCAGCAGCCCCGGACTAGCGGGCTACGAGCAGTACTTC. This sequence encodes CASSPGLAGYEQYF.

The CDR3 reads CASSEAAYEQYF. The DNA for the CDR3 is TGTGCCAGCAGTGAAGCAGCCTACGAGCAGTACTTC. V is TRBV2 and J is TRBJ2-7; no reliable D call. V was shortened by 0 bases and J by 2 bases, with 2 bases between the two germline ends. Germline CDR1 SNHLY, CDR2 FYNNEI. This CDR3 is built from 12 residues.

The chain carries TRBV27 and TRBJ1-2, with D perhaps TRBD1 (5 bases). V was clipped by 6 bases and J by 4 bases, with 12 bases between them. Per the germline V gene, CDR1 is MNHEY and CDR2 is SMNVEV (reference sequence). CDR3 size: 13 residues. This chain's CDR3 is CASSKGLIYGYTF. The CDR3 DNA follows: TGTGCCAGCAGCAAGGGACTGATCTATGGCTACACCTTC.

The V call is TRBV27, the J call TRBJ1-1; TRBD1 matches at 10 bases. This CDR3 has 15 residues. Germline V gene lookup returns CDR1 MNHEY and CDR2 SMNVEV (reference sequence). The V and J ends lost 3 bases and 0 bases, in that order; junction bases with no gene match: 1. CDR3 region: CASSLGTGVNTEAFF. CDR3 in DNA: TGTGCCAGCAGTTTGGGGACAGGGGTGAACACTGAAGCTTTCTTT.

This chain joins TRBV7-6 and TRBJ2-7, with D possibly TRBD1 on 6 matching bases. V shed 5 bases and J shed 0 bases, with 8 bases lying between them. The CDR3 has 13 residues. CDR1 and CDR2 from the germline V gene are SGHVS and FNYEAQ. CDR3 in DNA: TGTGCCAGCAGCGGACAGAGCTCCTACGAGCAGTACTTC. Translation gives CASSGQSSYEQYF.

CDR3 coding DNA: TGTGCCAGTAGTATGGGGGGTAGTGGCCCCCAGCATTTT. This encodes CASSMGGSGPQHF. The J gene is TRBJ1-5, the V gene TRBV19; weak D call: TRBD1 (5 bases). Germline assignment: CDR1 LNHDA and CDR2 SQIVND (reference sequence). V was clipped by 3 bases and J by 10 bases, with 13 bases between them. This CDR3 is built from 13 residues. Full variable domain (rest looked up from reference TRBV19 and TRBJ1-5): DGGITQSPKYLFRKEGQNVTLSCEQNLNHDAMYWYRQDPGQGLRLIYYSQIVNDFQKGDIAEGYSVSREKKESFPLTVTSAQKNPTAFYLCASSMGGSGPQHFGDGTRLSIL.

CDR3 DNA: TGTGCCATCCGGACAGGGGGGGGCTATGGCTACACCTTC. Translated, it gives CAIRTGGGYGYTF. This chain uses TRBV19 with TRBJ1-2, with 10 nucleotides matching TRBD1. V dropped 10 bases and J dropped 4; count of bases not matched to a gene: 6. This CDR3 comprises 13 residues. Germline V gives CDR1 LNHDA, CDR2 SQIVND (reference sequence).

The chain links TRBV21-1 to TRBJ2-3; TRBD1, as called in the table, went unchecked against the DNA. TRBV21-1 is deemed a pseudogene. This CDR3 region has 15 residues. CDR3 amino acids: CASSPQRGTGGTQYF. CDR3 DNA: TGTGCCAGCAGCCCACAAAGGGGGACAGGGGGTACGCAGTATTTT.